Listed below are T cell receptor beta chains from one sample, sequenced in a study of a mutant IDH1 vaccine in newly diagnosed glioma. No antigen is known for these receptors. Measured with immunoSEQ multiplex PCR; TCRdb has only the in-frame clones, and not every one. The sample has around 55,000 clones, about 80% seen once; the top ten hold 6.2%. The sequences come from PBMCs, collected from a glioma patient whose treatment included an IDH1 peptide vaccine. Receptors were obtained from a man aged 40-49 years with glioma. Both conserved end residues are part of each CDR3. A D gene is named only where the DNA matches it firmly. Clone size is given for some rows only: seen once, a few or many times, or a class if the clone is expanded.

abundance: -; v_gene: TRBV2; j_gene: TRBJ2-3; d_gene: -; CDR3aa: CASSLGVPTDTQYF; CDR3nt: TGTGCCAGCAGTCTGGGGGTTCCGACAGATACGCAGTATTTT
abundance: -; v_gene: TRBV6-5; j_gene: TRBJ2-7; d_gene: TRBD1; CDR3aa: CASRATGQVGEYF; CDR3nt: TGTGCCAGCAGGGCCACCGGACAGGTGGGGGAGTACTTC
abundance: -; v_gene: TRBV7-2; j_gene: TRBJ1-5; d_gene: -; CDR3aa: CASSSRGNQPQHF; CDR3nt: TGTGCCAGCAGCTCCAGGGGCAATCAGCCCCAGCATTTT
abundance: -; v_gene: TRBV7-2; j_gene: TRBJ1-2; d_gene: -; CDR3aa: CASSRRVNYGYTF; CDR3nt: TGTGCCAGCAGTCGGAGGGTAAACTATGGCTACACCTTC
abundance: few; v_gene: TRBV5-1; j_gene: TRBJ2-5; d_gene: -; CDR3aa: CASSLEETQYF; CDR3nt: TGCGCCAGCAGCTTGGAAGAGACCCAGTACTTC
abundance: -; v_gene: TRBV7-9; j_gene: TRBJ2-2; d_gene: -; CDR3aa: CASSLRAGGPNTGELFF; CDR3nt: TGTGCCAGCAGCTTAAGGGCCGGCGGGCCAAACACCGGGGAGCTGTTTTTT
abundance: -; v_gene: TRBV5-4; j_gene: TRBJ1-6; d_gene: TRBD1; CDR3aa: CASSLDTGAKSPLHF; CDR3nt: TGTGCCAGCAGCTTGGATACAGGGGCTAAATCACCCCTCCACTTT
abundance: -; v_gene: TRBV2; j_gene: TRBJ2-6; d_gene: -; CDR3aa: CASSAQASGANVLTF; CDR3nt: TGTGCCAGCAGTGCGCAGGCCTCTGGGGCCAACGTCCTGACTTTC
abundance: -; v_gene: TRBV11-1; j_gene: TRBJ2-3; d_gene: -; CDR3aa: CASSPVGGPTDTQYF; CDR3nt: TGTGCCAGCAGCCCCGTCGGGGGCCCAACAGATACGCAGTATTTT
abundance: -; v_gene: TRBV6-6; j_gene: TRBJ1-2; d_gene: TRBD1; CDR3aa: CACGQDYGYTF; CDR3nt: TGTGCCTGTGGACAGGATTATGGCTACACCTTC
abundance: -; v_gene: TRBV9; j_gene: TRBJ2-2; d_gene: -; CDR3aa: CASSALSGANTGELFF; CDR3nt: TGTGCCAGCAGCGCCTTGTCGGGGGCGAACACCGGGGAGCTGTTTTTT
abundance: -; v_gene: TRBV21-1; j_gene: TRBJ1-1; d_gene: -; CDR3aa: CASSKRRCWGWWTEAFF; CDR3nt: TGTGCCAGCAGCAAAAGGAGGTGTTGGGGGTGGTGGACTGAAGCTTTCTTT
abundance: medium-sized; v_gene: TRBV9; j_gene: TRBJ1-5; d_gene: TRBD1; CDR3aa: CASSSRTGEDQPQHF; CDR3nt: TGTGCCAGCAGCTCCAGGACAGGGGAGGATCAGCCCCAGCATTTT
abundance: -; v_gene: TRBV5-4; j_gene: TRBJ1-4; d_gene: -; CDR3aa: CASSFGGGGEKLFF; CDR3nt: TGTGCCAGCAGCTTCGGGGGGGGTGGTGAAAAACTGTTTTTT
abundance: -; v_gene: TRBV6-1; j_gene: TRBJ2-5; d_gene: TRBD2; CDR3aa: CASSGGTSGARVAQYF; CDR3nt: TGTGCCAGCAGTGGGGGGACTAGCGGGGCTCGGGTAGCCCAGTACTTC
abundance: -; v_gene: TRBV9; j_gene: TRBJ2-7; d_gene: -; CDR3aa: CASSLAGRGEQYF; CDR3nt: TGTGCCAGCAGCCTGGCAGGCCGAGGCGAGCAGTACTTC
abundance: -; v_gene: TRBV13; j_gene: TRBJ1-1; d_gene: -; CDR3aa: CASSLILGGYMNTEAFF; CDR3nt: TGTGCCAGCAGCTTAATTTTAGGCGGGTACATGAACACTGAAGCTTTCTTT
abundance: -; v_gene: TRBV7-9; j_gene: TRBJ1-2; d_gene: -; CDR3aa: CASSWEPDIGYTF; CDR3nt: TGTGCCAGCAGCTGGGAACCGGACATTGGCTACACCTTC
abundance: -; v_gene: TRBV6-5; j_gene: TRBJ2-1; d_gene: TRBD1; CDR3aa: CASSYTIGQGGNEQFF; CDR3nt: TGTGCCAGCAGTTACACTATCGGACAGGGGGGCAATGAGCAGTTCTTC
abundance: few; v_gene: TRBV5-1; j_gene: TRBJ1-4; d_gene: -; CDR3aa: CASSLSGGSREKLFF; CDR3nt: TGCGCCAGCAGCTTGTCGGGGGGTTCAAGGGAAAAACTGTTTTTT
abundance: -; v_gene: TRBV30; j_gene: TRBJ1-6; d_gene: TRBD1; CDR3aa: CAWGQGGNNSPLHF; CDR3nt: TGTGCCTGGGGACAGGGTGGAAATAATTCACCCCTCCACTTT
abundance: -; v_gene: TRBV5-1; j_gene: TRBJ2-5; d_gene: -; CDR3aa: CASSLGPGVGETQYF; CDR3nt: TGCGCCAGCAGCTTGGGCCCAGGGGTGGGCGAGACCCAGTACTTC
abundance: -; v_gene: TRBV9; j_gene: TRBJ2-3; d_gene: -; CDR3aa: CASSVGDRDTQYF; CDR3nt: TGTGCCAGCAGCGTAGGGGATCGAGATACGCAGTATTTT
abundance: once; v_gene: TRBV2; j_gene: TRBJ1-6; d_gene: -; CDR3aa: CASSSPDGVNSPLHF; CDR3nt: TGTGCCAGCAGTTCTCCCGACGGTGTTAATTCACCCCTCCACTTT
abundance: once; v_gene: TRBV13; j_gene: TRBJ1-2; d_gene: -; CDR3aa: CASSARGGENYGYTF; CDR3nt: TGTGCCAGCAGCGCCCGGGGAGGGGAAAACTATGGCTACACCTTC
abundance: -; v_gene: TRBV7-9; j_gene: TRBJ1-2; d_gene: -; CDR3aa: CASSARGYGYTF; CDR3nt: TGTGCCAGCAGCGCTAGGGGGTATGGCTACACCTTC
abundance: -; v_gene: TRBV9; j_gene: TRBJ2-5; d_gene: -; CDR3aa: CASSINWQYQETQYF; CDR3nt: TGTGCCAGCAGCATAAACTGGCAATATCAAGAGACCCAGTACTTC
abundance: -; v_gene: TRBV5-8; j_gene: TRBJ2-1; d_gene: -; CDR3aa: CASSSVWGAGNEQFF; CDR3nt: TGTGCCAGCAGCTCCGTGTGGGGGGCTGGCAATGAGCAGTTCTTC
abundance: few; v_gene: TRBV19; j_gene: TRBJ1-5; d_gene: TRBD1; CDR3aa: CASSTDRHSNQPQHF; CDR3nt: TGTGCCAGTAGTACGGACAGGCATAGCAATCAGCCCCAGCATTTT
abundance: -; v_gene: TRBV5-1; j_gene: TRBJ2-4; d_gene: -; CDR3aa: CASSSVTKNIQYF; CDR3nt: TGCGCCAGCAGCTCGGTGACCAAAAACATTCAGTACTTC